This T cell receptor beta chain originates from a study of blood T cell repertoires in COVID-19. Only in-frame clones appear in the TCRdb table, and some are missing; sequencing was by immunoSEQ multiplex PCR. The data hold about 94,000 clones, with about 86% observed a single time. Sequencing input: peripheral blood. The receptor was derived from a woman aged 55-69 years in a cohort sampled during active or convalescent COVID-19.

The CDR3 nucleotides are TGTGCCAGTAGTGGGACATACCAAGAGACCCAGTACTTC. Its protein product is CASSGTYQETQYF. V and J are TRBV19 and TRBJ2-5; TRBD1 might be the D (6 bases). This CDR3 contains 13 residues. Germline V gene sequence: CDR1 LNHDA, CDR2 SQIVND (reference sequence). V shed 5 bases and J shed 0 bases, with 7 bases lying between them.